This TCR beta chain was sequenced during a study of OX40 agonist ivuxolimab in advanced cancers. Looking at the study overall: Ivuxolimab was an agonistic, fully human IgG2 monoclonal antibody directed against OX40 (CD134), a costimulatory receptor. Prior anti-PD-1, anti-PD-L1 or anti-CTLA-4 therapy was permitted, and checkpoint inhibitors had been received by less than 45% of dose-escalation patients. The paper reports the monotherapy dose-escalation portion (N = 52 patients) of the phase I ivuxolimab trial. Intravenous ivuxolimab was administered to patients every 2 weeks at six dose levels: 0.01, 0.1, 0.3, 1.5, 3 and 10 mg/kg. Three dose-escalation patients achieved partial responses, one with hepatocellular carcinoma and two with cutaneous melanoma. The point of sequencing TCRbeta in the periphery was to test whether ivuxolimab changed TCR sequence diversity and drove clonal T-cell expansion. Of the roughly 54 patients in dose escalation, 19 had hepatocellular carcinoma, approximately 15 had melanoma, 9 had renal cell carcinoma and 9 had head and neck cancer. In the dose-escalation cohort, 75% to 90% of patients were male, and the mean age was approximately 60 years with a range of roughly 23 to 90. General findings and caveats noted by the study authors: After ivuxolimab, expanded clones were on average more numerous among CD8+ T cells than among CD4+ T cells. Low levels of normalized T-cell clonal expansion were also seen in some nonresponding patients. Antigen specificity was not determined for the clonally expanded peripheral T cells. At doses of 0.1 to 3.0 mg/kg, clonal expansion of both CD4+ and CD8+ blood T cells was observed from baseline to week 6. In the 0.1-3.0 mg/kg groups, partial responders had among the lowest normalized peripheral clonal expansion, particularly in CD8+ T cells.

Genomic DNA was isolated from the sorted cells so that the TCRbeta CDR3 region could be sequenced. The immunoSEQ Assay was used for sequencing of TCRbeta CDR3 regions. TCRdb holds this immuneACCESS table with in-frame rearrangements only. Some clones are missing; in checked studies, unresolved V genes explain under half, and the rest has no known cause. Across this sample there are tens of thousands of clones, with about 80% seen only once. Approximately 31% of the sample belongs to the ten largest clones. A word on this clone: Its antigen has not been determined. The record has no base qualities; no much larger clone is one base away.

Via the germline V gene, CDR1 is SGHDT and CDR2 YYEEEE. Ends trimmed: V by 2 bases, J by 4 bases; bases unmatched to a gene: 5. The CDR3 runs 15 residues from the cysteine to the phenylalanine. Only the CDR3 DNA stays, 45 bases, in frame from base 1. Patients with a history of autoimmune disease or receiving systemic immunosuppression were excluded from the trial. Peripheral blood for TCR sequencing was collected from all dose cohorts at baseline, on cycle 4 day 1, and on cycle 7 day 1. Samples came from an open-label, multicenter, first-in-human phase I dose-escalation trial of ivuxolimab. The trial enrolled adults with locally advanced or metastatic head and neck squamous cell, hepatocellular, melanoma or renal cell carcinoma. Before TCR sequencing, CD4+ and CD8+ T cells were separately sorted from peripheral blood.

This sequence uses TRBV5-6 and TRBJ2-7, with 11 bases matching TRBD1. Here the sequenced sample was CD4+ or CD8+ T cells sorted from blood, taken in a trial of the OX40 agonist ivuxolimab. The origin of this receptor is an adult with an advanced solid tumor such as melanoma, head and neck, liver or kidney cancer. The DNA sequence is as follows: TGTGCCAGCAGCTTTCCGGGACAGGGGGTGTACGAGCAGTACTTC. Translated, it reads CASSFPGQGVYEQYF.